What follows is one T cell receptor (beta chain) and its context. In this sample, this clone turned up a few times. Its antigen remains unidentified. No base-level quality is on record; no much larger clone is a single base apart. This sample is part of a study of blood T cell repertoires in COVID-19 (dated by TCRdb to 2018 to 2021). With regard to the full study: Samples from collaborators originated in the United States, Italy and Spain and spanned both the acute and convalescent phases of COVID-19. The prospective study material was composed of cDNA or gDNA derived from T cells, B-cell-depleted T cells, or PBMCs. Subjects who had been exposed to COVID-19, were actively infected with it, or had recovered from it provided the deeply sampled blood TCRbeta repertoires that made up the dataset. The repertoires were released in a freely available public database meant as a resource for research on the immune response to SARS-CoV-2. The samples were drawn from two sources: the first 160 participants of the ongoing ImmuneRACE study, and 1,254 subjects contributed by 6 global collaborators. A de-identified subject ID, COVID-19 status, age in years and sex were almost always included in the sample metadata. HLA class I and class II types, where available, came from metadata supplied by the sample provider rather than from assay-based typing.

Broader findings and caveats from the paper: The quantity of clinical and demographic metadata differed by source and by participant and was supplied without curation.

The collaborating institutions used their own protocols to collect whole blood in K2EDTA tubes. Collaborator samples were shipped for TCRbeta analysis as frozen whole blood, isolated PBMCs, or DNA extracted from either sample type. The immunoSEQ Assay, a bias-controlled multiplex PCR, was used to amplify TCRbeta CDR3 regions from genomic DNA. Per the original workflow: The number of nucleated cells in each sample was estimated by amplification of reference gene primers within the assay. To quantify the absolute abundance of each unique TCRbeta CDR3 rearrangement, sequence reads were collapsed and filtered. Productive Simpson clonality was computed per sample as the square root of Simpson's diversity index over productive rearrangements. This immuneACCESS table, as held by TCRdb, lists in-frame sequences with V and J called but not all clones. Of the missing ones, under half trace to an unresolved V gene in checked studies; the others have no known cause. V and J calls and clone size are as listed in that table; D and trimming were resolved from the DNA. The sample has about 74,000 clones on record, approximately 79% of them singletons. The ten most abundant clones make up roughly 15% of the sample.

V loses 5 bases of germline sequence and J loses 2 bases, and the interval between the two ends is 13 bases. CDR1 and CDR2, per the germline V gene (reference sequence), are SEHNR and FQNEAQ. The CDR3 starts with the cysteine, ends with the phenylalanine, and has 14 residues. The retained sequence is limited to the CDR3, 42 bases, with the frame set at the first base. Sequencing was done on a sample of peripheral blood. This receptor chain uses TRBV7-9 and TRBJ2-7; perhaps TRBD2 is the D gene, with 7 bases matching. This TCR came from a man in his 70s with active or convalescent COVID-19. This receptor has the CDR3 CASSGGGSTYEQYF. The bases read TGTGCCAGCAGCGGGGGGGGCAGTACCTACGAGCAGTACTTC.